This T cell receptor beta chain originates from a study of CD8 T cells in ankylosing spondylitis. Trimming took 7 bases from V and 0 from J, leaving 19 bases between them. CDR3 length equals 16 residues. Germline V CDR1 and CDR2: DFQATT, SNEGSKA (reference sequence). Of note for this clonotype: Its antigen is undetermined.

Points from the study as a whole: Significantly higher representation of disease-linked clones was reported for matched ankylosing spondylitis synovial fluid. It appeared that ankylosing spondylitis blood was characterized by a TCR beta motif of several highly homologous variants.

TCR beta libraries were made by quantitative 5'-RACE with molecular barcodes. TCRdb re-analysed the 5' RACE reads in MiXCR, keeping a single row per CDR3 protein. The sample includes approximately 150,000 distinct CDR3 sequences, approximately 44% of them seen just once. The sample was synovial fluid, either unsorted or a sorted T cell fraction (not recorded which). The chain combines TRBV20-1 with TRBJ2-1; TRBD1 might be the D (7 bases). The clonotype comes from a male donor with ankylosing spondylitis. The CDR3: CSVAGYTGVSYNEQFF. Here the CDR3 DNA reads TGCAGTGTGGCGGGGTACACAGGGGTCTCCTACAATGAGCAGTTCTTC.